The 9 T cell receptor beta chains given below trace back to one sample, sequenced in a study of early T cells in non-severe SARS-CoV-2 infection. TCRdb used MiXCR to reprocess the 5' RACE reads, holding one entry per CDR3 protein. Of about 77,000 distinct CDR3 sequences in the sample, around a tenth were seen once. Material for sequencing was whole blood. The receptors come from an adult who was a healthcare worker with PCR-confirmed SARS-CoV-2 infection or an uninfected control (not recorded which).

This clonotype was observed a few times. The genes are TRBV2 and TRBJ2-5; the D gene is possibly TRBD2 (6 bases). The CDR3 is made up of 18 amino acids. From germline, CDR1 is SNHLY and CDR2 FYNNEI. The V end was cut by 6 bases, the J end by 2 bases, with 25 bases between. CDR3 DNA sequence: TGTGCCAGCAGGCGGGGATTTCGTCAGGGCGTCCATCAAGAGACCCAGTACTTC. Its translation is CASRRGFRQGVHQETQYF.

The chain carries TRBV14 and TRBJ1-1; D is unclear. Trimming removed 2 bases from V and 1 base from J, with 11 bases in between. The CDR3 loop spans 15 amino acids. CDR1 is SGHDN, CDR2 FVKESK, per germline. The CDR3 sequence: CASSQTHRRNTEAFF. The CDR3 coding sequence is TGTGCCAGCAGCCAAACTCATCGGAGGAACACTGAAGCTTTCTTT.

This clonotype was seen repeatedly, ten times or more. The chain has TRBV20-1 and TRBJ1-1; D perhaps matches TRBD1 (5 bases). The CDR3 has 12 residues. V dropped 4 bases and J dropped 6 bases, with 12 bases sitting between them. Germline V gene sequence: CDR1 DFQATT, CDR2 SNEGSKA (reference sequence). CDR3 sequence reads: CSATPRGAEAFF. CDR3 sequence (DNA): TGCAGTGCTACTCCAAGGGGCGCTGAAGCTTTCTTT.

V gene TRBV7-8 combines with J gene TRBJ2-2; possible D gene TRBD1, 6 bases. The CDR3 loop spans 15 amino acids. Germline V gene sequence: CDR1 SGHVS, CDR2 FQNEAQ. Trimming left V 2 bases short and J 6 bases short, with 13 bases between. The CDR3 here is CASSLRSGAAGELFF. The CDR3 DNA reads as TGTGCCAGCAGCTTAAGGTCAGGGGCTGCCGGGGAGCTGTTTTTT.

This clonotype appeared a few times. The genes are TRBV5-6 and TRBJ2-1; 12 bases are shared with TRBD2. This CDR3 is 14 amino acids long. Trimming removed 4 bases from V and 6 bases from J; junction bases left unmatched: 2. Germline CDR1 SGHDT, CDR2 YYEEEE. The CDR3: CASSLAGGVNEQFF. The CDR3 bases are TGTGCCAGCAGCCTAGCGGGAGGGGTCAATGAGCAGTTCTTC. The variable domain in full, completed from reference TRBV5-6 and TRBJ2-1, reads DAGVTQSPTHLIKTRGQQVTLRCSPKSGHDTVSWYQQALGQGPQFIFQYYEEEERQRGNFPDRFSGHQFPNYSSELNVNALLLGDSALYLCASSLAGGVNEQFFGPGTRLTVL.

The rearrangement links TRBV7-8 to TRBJ2-7; 10 nucleotides agree with TRBD1. Looked up from germline, CDR1 is SGHVS and CDR2 is FQNEAQ. V lost 5 bases to trimming and J lost 3 bases; unmatched junction nucleotides: 4. The CDR3 runs to 14 residues. The CDR3 sequence is CASSLRDRGYEQYF. CDR3 nucleotides: TGTGCCAGCAGCCTCCGGGACAGGGGCTACGAGCAGTACTTC.

This clonotype appeared a few times. The chain recombines TRBV11-2 with TRBJ2-3, with 8 bases lining up with TRBD2. Germline trimming cut 5 bases from V and 5 bases from J; bases unmatched to any gene: 3. This CDR3 is 13 amino acids long. Germline-derived CDR1 and CDR2 are SGHAT and FQNNGV. The CDR3, as DNA: TGTGCCAGCAGCACCCTAGCGGGAGATACGCAGTATTTT. Translation gives CASSTLAGDTQYF.

This clonotype was counted only a few times. This chain joins TRBV11-2 and TRBJ1-1, with 7 positions matching TRBD1. The CDR3 is made up of 15 amino acids. Germline loops: CDR1 SGHAT, CDR2 FQNNGV. Losses at the gene ends were 1 base for V and 0 bases for J; bases not matched to a gene: 2. Here the CDR3 DNA reads TGTGCCAGCAGCTTAGGACAGGGTTTGAACACTGAAGCTTTCTTT. This gives the protein CASSLGQGLNTEAFF.

This clonotype has just a few counts. The V gene is TRBV12-3 or TRBV12-4, the J gene TRBJ2-1; D gene uncertain. The CDR3 contains 12 residues. The V end lost 3 bases, the J end lost 8 bases, and 8 bases lay between the germline ends. The CDR3 region has the DNA TGTGCCAGCAGTTTCCCAGGATATGAGCAGTTCTTC. Its translation: CASSFPGYEQFF.